One sample yielded the 14 T cell receptor beta chains listed below, sequenced in a study of tumor and adjacent non-tumor tissue in lung cancer (dated by TCRdb to the late 2010s). Bulk unsorted tissue served as the source for RNA extraction, and RNA quality was assessed using a NanoDrop ND-1000 and an Agilent 2100. Normal lung samples were distant non-tumor tissue taken more than 3 cm from the tumor edge. Library preparation was by multiplex PCR. Sequencing was carried out with an Illumina HiSeq 2500. TCRbeta libraries were built by three rounds of nested PCR using primers (Table S4), following protocols modified from ARM-PCR. TCRdb reworked the public reads: Q25 trimming with fastp, MiXCR clone assembly, productive beta chains retained. All rows with the same CDR3 protein become a single entry with the most common DNA and genes. The sample data list 45,000 to 65,000 distinct CDR3 sequences, and roughly 69% of these were observed just once. Approximately 23% of the sample is held by the ten biggest clonotypes.

Source material: distant non-tumor lung tissue. These receptor sequences come from a woman in her fifties or sixties with non-small cell lung cancer.

Regarding this clonotype: The conserved final phenylalanine or tryptophan is absent from the CDR3, which likely points to a read error. The chain is built from TRBV6-2 or TRBV6-3 and TRBJ1-1; D perhaps matches TRBD1 (5 bases). The CDR3 is made up of 14 amino acids. Germline V gene lookup returns CDR1 MNHEY and CDR2 SVGEGT. V was shortened by 2 bases and J by 1 base, with 8 bases between the two germline ends. CDR3: CASSYPTGNTEAFS. DNA of the CDR3: TGTGCCAGCAGTTACCCTACAGGGAACACTGAAGCTTTCTCC.

This clonotype was recorded only once. The rearrangement joins TRBV9 to TRBJ2-4, with 7 bases identical to TRBD2. Germline CDR1 SGDLS, CDR2 YYNGEE. The CDR3 runs to 15 residues. CDR3 in DNA: TGTGTAAGCAGCGTATGGGGGGGGTCAAAGAACATTCAGTACTTC. It translates to CVSSVWGGSKNIQYF. Looking up the rest from reference TRBV9 and TRBJ2-4 gives the full variable domain: DSGVTQTPKHLITATGQRVTLRCSPRSGDLSVYWYQQSLDQGLQFLIQYYNGEERAKGNILERFSAQQFPDLHSELNLSSLELGDSALYFCVSSVWGGSKNIQYFGAGTRLSVL.

The chain links TRBV18 to TRBJ2-3; TRBD1 matches at 12 bases. Germline CDR1 KGHSH, CDR2 LQKENI. The V gene end was trimmed by 6 bases and the J gene end by 6 bases; junction bases not matched to a gene: 10. This CDR3 region has 16 residues. The CDR3 region is CASSNLGQGAADTQYF. DNA for the CDR3: TGTGCCAGCTCCAACCTGGGACAGGGGGCGGCGGATACGCAGTATTTT. The full variable domain, in which reference TRBV18 and TRBJ2-3 provide the parts outside the CDR3, is NAGVMQNPRHLVRRRGQEARLRCSPMKGHSHVYWYRQLPEEGLKFMVYLQKENIIDESGMPKERFSAEFPKEGPSILRIQQVVRGDSAAYFCASSNLGQGAADTQYFGPGTRLTVL.

The chain links TRBV6-2 or TRBV6-3 to TRBJ2-1; 7 nucleotides align to TRBD1. J was trimmed by 7 bases and V by 7 bases; bases with no gene match: 10. Germline CDR1 MNHEY, CDR2 SVGEGT. The CDR3 consists of 14 residues. CDR3 bases: TGTGCCAGCATCCCACAGGGGACGGCTAATGAGCAGTTCTTC. This translates into CASIPQGTANEQFF.

Remarks on this clonotype: Possible read error: a much larger clone is one base away. The CDR3 protein is CASGPGRGRATNYGYTF. Here the CDR3 DNA reads TGTGCCAGCGGCCCCGGGAGGGGCCGGGCGACTAACTATGGCTACACCTTC. The chain recombines TRBV13 with TRBJ1-2, with D possibly TRBD1 on 5 matching bases. Looked up from germline, CDR1 is PRHDT and CDR2 is FYEKMQ (reference sequence). The CDR3 is 17 amino acids. V was cut by 8 bases and J by 0 bases, with 22 bases left in between.

This clonotype was picked up many times. The chain recombines TRBV20-1 with TRBJ1-2; 10 bases are shared with TRBD1. Germline V lookup: CDR1 DFQATT, CDR2 SNEGSKA (reference sequence). V dropped 7 bases and J dropped 4; count of bases not matched to a gene: 3. The CDR3 covers 12 residues. The CDR3 DNA sequence: TGCAGTGTTCGGACAGGGGGCTATGGCTACACCTTC. It specifies CSVRTGGYGYTF.

Concerning this clonotype itself: A clone one base away is much larger, so this may be a read error. The V call is TRBV7-8, the J call TRBJ2-3, with 9 bases matching TRBD1. This CDR3 comprises 15 residues. Germline V gene lookup returns CDR1 SGHVS and CDR2 FQNEAQ. The CDR3 sequence is CDSSSSGTGSDTQYF. The CDR3 DNA is TGTGACAGCAGCAGCTCCGGGACAGGGTCAGATACGCAGTATTTT.

The rearrangement links TRBV12-3 or TRBV12-4 to TRBJ1-5; TRBD1 matches 7 bases. Trimming cost V 7 bases and J 9 bases; bases outside gene matches: 9. The CDR3 is 13 amino acids. CDR3 coding DNA: TGTGCCAGCACAGGGGGTCAAAGTCGGCCCCAGCATTTT. It codes for CASTGGQSRPQHF.

A word on this clonotype: One end of the junction fails to match germline, which may point to a read error. The chain is built from TRBV4-2 and TRBJ1-2; D unclear. Germline V CDR1 and CDR2: LGHNA, YNFKEQ. CDR3 length: 15 residues. The CDR3: CASSQLALPNYGNTF. The CDR3 DNA reads as TGTGCCAGTAGCCAACTGGCCCTACCCAACTATGGCAACACCTTC.

For this clonotype: Without the conserved terminal phenylalanine or tryptophan, this CDR3 likely stems from a read error. The chain links TRBV6-5 to TRBJ1-2, with TRBD1 as a possible D gene (5 bases). CDR1 MNHEY and CDR2 SVGAGI come from the germline V gene. V lost 6 bases and J lost 6, with 17 bases in between. The CDR3 totals 14 residues. CDR3 residues: CASSRTIQGDGYTL. In DNA, the CDR3 is TGTGCCAGCAGCCGAACAATCCAGGGAGATGGCTACACCCTC.

In the case of this clonotype: The junction departs from germline at one end; a sequencing error may be responsible. This sequence joins TRBV20-1 and TRBJ2-3, with TRBD2 matching 8 bases. The CDR3 loop spans 14 amino acids. The germline CDR1 and CDR2 sequences are DFQATT and SNEGSKA (reference sequence). CDR3 residues: CTARGAGGTDTQYF. The CDR3 DNA is TGCACTGCTAGAGGCGCGGGGGGTACAGATACGCAGTATTTT.

This clonotype was counted a single time. Germline and junction disagree at one end, which may indicate a read error. The chain joins TRBV11-1 to TRBJ2-2; 9 bases line up with TRBD1. The V gene's germline CDR1 is SGHAT and CDR2 FQDESV (reference sequence). The CDR3 runs to 16 residues. CDR3 DNA sequence: TGTGACAGCAGCGTCTGGACAGGGGTGAATACCGGGGAGCTGTTTTTT. Its protein product is CDSSVWTGVNTGELFF.

On this clonotype: Since a much larger clone is just one base distant, this may be a read error. This chain links TRBV5-4 with TRBJ1-6, with D unresolved. The CDR3 is 14 residues long. Germline V gene data show CDR1 as SGHNT and CDR2 as YYREEE (reference sequence). DNA for the CDR3: TGTACCAGCAGCTTGCGAGCCGGCAATTCACCCCTCCACTTT. Its protein is CTSSLRAGNSPLHF.

The table lists this clonotype with a count of one. Compared with germline, one end of the junction differs, possibly owing to a read error. The rearrangement uses TRBV29-1 and TRBJ1-6, with D tentatively TRBD1 (5 bases). The V gene's germline CDR1 is SQVTM and CDR2 ANQGSEA. CDR3 length equals 13 residues. This CDR3 reads CSVDGAENSPFHF. The DNA for the CDR3 is TGCAGCGTTGACGGGGCAGAGAATTCACCCTTCCACTTT. Looking up the rest from reference TRBV29-1 and TRBJ1-6 gives the full variable domain: SAVISQKPSRDICQRGTSLTIQCQVDSQVTMMFWYRQQPGQSLTLIATANQGSEATYESGFVIDKFPISRPNLTFSTLTVSNMSPEDSSIYLCSVDGAENSPFHFGNGTRLTVT.